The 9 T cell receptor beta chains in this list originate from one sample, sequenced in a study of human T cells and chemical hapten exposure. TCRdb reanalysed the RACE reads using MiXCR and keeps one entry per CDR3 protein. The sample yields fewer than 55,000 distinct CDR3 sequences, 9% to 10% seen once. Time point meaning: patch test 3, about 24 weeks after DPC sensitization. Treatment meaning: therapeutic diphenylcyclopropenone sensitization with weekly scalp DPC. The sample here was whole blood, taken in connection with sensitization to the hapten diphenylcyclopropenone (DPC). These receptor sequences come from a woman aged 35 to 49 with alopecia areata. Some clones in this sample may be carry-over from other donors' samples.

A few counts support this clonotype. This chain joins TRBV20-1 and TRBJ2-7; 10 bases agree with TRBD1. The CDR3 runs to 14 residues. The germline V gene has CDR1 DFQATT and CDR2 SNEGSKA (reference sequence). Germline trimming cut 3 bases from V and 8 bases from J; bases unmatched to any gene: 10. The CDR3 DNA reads TGCAGTGCTAGGGCCGGGACAGGGGACGGTAAGCAGTACTTC. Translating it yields CSARAGTGDGKQYF.

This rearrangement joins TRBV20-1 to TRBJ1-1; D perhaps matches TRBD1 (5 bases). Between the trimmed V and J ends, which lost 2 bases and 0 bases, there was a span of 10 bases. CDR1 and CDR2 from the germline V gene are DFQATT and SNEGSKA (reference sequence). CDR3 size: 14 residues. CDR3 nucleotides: TGCAGTGCTAGACCGGGGCGAGTGAACACTGAAGCTTTCTTT. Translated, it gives CSARPGRVNTEAFF.

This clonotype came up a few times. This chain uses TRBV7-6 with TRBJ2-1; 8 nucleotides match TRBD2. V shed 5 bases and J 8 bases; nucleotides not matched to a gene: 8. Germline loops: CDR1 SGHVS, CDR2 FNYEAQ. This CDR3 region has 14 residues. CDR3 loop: CASSRGGPGDEQFF. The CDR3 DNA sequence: TGTGCCAGCAGCCGCGGGGGGCCGGGCGATGAGCAGTTCTTC.

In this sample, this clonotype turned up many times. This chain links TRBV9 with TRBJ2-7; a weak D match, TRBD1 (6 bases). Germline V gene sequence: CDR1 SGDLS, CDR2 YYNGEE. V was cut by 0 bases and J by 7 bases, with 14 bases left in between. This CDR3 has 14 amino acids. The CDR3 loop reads CASSVAGGGAEQYF. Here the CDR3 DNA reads TGTGCCAGCAGCGTAGCCGGTGGGGGCGCAGAGCAGTACTTC.

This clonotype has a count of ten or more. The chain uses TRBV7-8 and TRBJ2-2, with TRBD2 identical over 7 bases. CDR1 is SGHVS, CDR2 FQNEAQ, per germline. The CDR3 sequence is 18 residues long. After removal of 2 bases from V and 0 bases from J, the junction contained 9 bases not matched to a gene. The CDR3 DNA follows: TGTGCCAGCAGCTTATCCATCCCGGGACTACCGAACACCGGGGAGCTGTTTTTT. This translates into CASSLSIPGLPNTGELFF.

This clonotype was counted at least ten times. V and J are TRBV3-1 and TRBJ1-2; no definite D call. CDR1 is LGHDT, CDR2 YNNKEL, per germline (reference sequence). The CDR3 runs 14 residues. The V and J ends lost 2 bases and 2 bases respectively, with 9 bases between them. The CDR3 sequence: CASSQRHSNYGYTF. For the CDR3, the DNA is TGTGCCAGCAGCCAACGCCACTCCAACTATGGCTACACCTTC. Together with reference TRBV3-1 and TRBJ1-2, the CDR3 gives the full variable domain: DTAVSQTPKYLVTQMGNDKSIKCEQNLGHDTMYWYKQDSKKFLKIMFSYNNKELIINETVPNRFSPKSPDKAHLNLHINSLELGDSAVYFCASSQRHSNYGYTFGSGTRLTVV.

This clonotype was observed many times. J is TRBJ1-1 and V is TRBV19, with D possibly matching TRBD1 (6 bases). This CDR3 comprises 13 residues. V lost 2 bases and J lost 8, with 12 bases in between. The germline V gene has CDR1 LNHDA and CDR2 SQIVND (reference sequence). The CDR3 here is CASSIWGRREAFF. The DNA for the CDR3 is TGTGCCAGTAGTATATGGGGGCGTCGGGAAGCTTTCTTT. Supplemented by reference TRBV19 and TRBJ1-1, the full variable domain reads DGGITQSPKYLFRKEGQNVTLSCEQNLNHDAMYWYRQDPGQGLRLIYYSQIVNDFQKGDIAEGYSVSREKKESFPLTVTSAQKNPTAFYLCASSIWGRREAFFGQGTRLTVV.

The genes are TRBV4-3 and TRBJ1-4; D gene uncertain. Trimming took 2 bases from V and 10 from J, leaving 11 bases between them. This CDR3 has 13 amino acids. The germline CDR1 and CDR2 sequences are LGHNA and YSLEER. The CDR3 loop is CASSQIRAGKLFF. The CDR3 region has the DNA TGCGCCAGCAGCCAAATAAGGGCAGGAAAACTGTTTTTT.

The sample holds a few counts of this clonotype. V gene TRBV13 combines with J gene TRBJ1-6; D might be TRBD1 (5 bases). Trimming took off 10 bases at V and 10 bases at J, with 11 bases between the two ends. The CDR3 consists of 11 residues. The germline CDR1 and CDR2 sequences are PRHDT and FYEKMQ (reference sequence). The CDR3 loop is CATSEGSPLHF. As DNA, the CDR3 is TGTGCCACCTCCGAGGGGTCACCCCTCCACTTT.